A selection of T cell receptor beta chains follows, all from one sample in a study of blood T cell repertoires in COVID-19. Sequenced by immunoSEQ multiplex PCR; TCRdb stores in-frame clones only, minus some. Seen here are over 20,000 clones, over 75% observed once, and the top ten hold around 3.7%. Sequencing used peripheral blood. These receptors were taken from a man aged 45-65 years with active COVID-19. Both conserved end residues are part of each CDR3. The D gene is left open where the match is weak. Only part of the rows carry a size: once, few, many, or a class if the clone is expanded.

clone size	D gene	V gene	J gene	CDR3 DNA	CDR3 protein
.	TRBD1	TRBV7-6	TRBJ1-2	TGTGCCAGCAGCTGGGACAGGGCCGACATCTATGGCTACACCTTC	CASSWDRADIYGYTF
once	.	TRBV7-6	TRBJ1-2	TGTGCCAGCAGCACGGACAGCCTAGCTAACTATGGCTACACCTTC	CASSTDSLANYGYTF
.	TRBD2	TRBV7-6	TRBJ2-1	TGTGCCAGCAGCCTCGGGACTAGCCAGGGCCATGAGCAGTTCTTC	CASSLGTSQGHEQFF
.	TRBD2	TRBV5-1	TRBJ2-5	TGCGCCAGCAGCTGGCGGGGGGCCCAAGAGACCCAGTACTTC	CASSWRGAQETQYF
.	.	TRBV12-3/TRBV12-4	TRBJ2-2	TGTGCCAGCCACAGGGTTTCCGGGGAGCTGTTTTTT	CASHRVSGELFF
.	.	TRBV3-1/TRBV3-2	TRBJ2-1	TGTGCCAGCAGCCAAGATCGGCGGCACGGATTCTATGAGCAGTTCTTC	CASSQDRRHGFYEQFF
.	TRBD2	TRBV11-2	TRBJ2-1	TGTGCCAGCAGCCGACTAGCGGGGAGAACCAATGAGCAGTTCTTC	CASSRLAGRTNEQFF
.	TRBD2	TRBV3-1/TRBV3-2	TRBJ2-1	TGTGCCAGCAGCCGTCGGACTAGCGGGGTGTACAATGAGCAGTTCTTC	CASSRRTSGVYNEQFF
once	TRBD2	TRBV27	TRBJ2-1	TGTGCCAGCAGTCCCCGGGGGGACTTCTACAATGAGCAGTTCTTC	CASSPRGDFYNEQFF
.	TRBD1	TRBV6-5	TRBJ2-7	TGTGCCAGCAGTACCTTGACAGGGGGCCTCTACGAGCAGTACTTC	CASSTLTGGLYEQYF
.	TRBD2	TRBV30	TRBJ2-1	TGTGCCTGGACGAGCGGGGCGACCTACAATGAGCAGTTCTTC	CAWTSGATYNEQFF
.	.	TRBV4-3	TRBJ2-4	TGCGCCAGCAGCCCCGGGAGAGAACGGCTAAACATTCAGTACTTC	CASSPGRERLNIQYF
.	TRBD1	TRBV10-3	TRBJ2-1	TGTGCCATCAGTGAGACCGGGACAGGGTTAAACAATGAGCAGTTCTTC	CAISETGTGLNNEQFF
.	.	TRBV2	TRBJ1-4	TGTGCCAGCAGTGAAGCGCACTTACAGATTTTT	CASSEAHLQIF
few	TRBD1	TRBV5-1	TRBJ1-6	TGCGCCAGCAGCTTTACCGGGACAGGGTTTGGCTCACCCCTCCACTTT	CASSFTGTGFGSPLHF
.	TRBD2	TRBV5-5	TRBJ2-7	TGTGCCAGCAGCTTGGCGGGGGGGAAACAGTACTTC	CASSLAGGKQYF
once	.	TRBV5-1	TRBJ2-5	TGCGCCAGCAGCTTGAGGCGGGCCCAAGAGACCCAGTACTTC	CASSLRRAQETQYF
.	TRBD1	TRBV6-5	TRBJ2-7	TGTGCCAGCAGCCCGGGACAGGCATTGGAGCAGTACTTC	CASSPGQALEQYF
.	.	TRBV6-2/TRBV6-3	TRBJ2-7	TGTGCCAGCAGTCGACTAGTAGGCGTGGACGAGCAGTACTTC	CASSRLVGVDEQYF
.	TRBD1	TRBV18	TRBJ1-2	TGTGCCAGCTCACCAGAGGCACAGGGGGCTTATGGCTACACCTTC	CASSPEAQGAYGYTF
once	.	TRBV19	TRBJ2-3	TGTGCCAGTAGTCCAATGGGGGCAGGGAGGGGCACAGATACGCAGTATTTT	CASSPMGAGRGTDTQYF